This T cell receptor beta chain was captured in a study of vaccination and CD4 T cells after COVID-19. The sample's treatment: approximately 9-day PBMC culture with coronavirus spike peptide pools or control peptides (ViraFEST assay). Germline V lookup: CDR1 DFQATT, CDR2 SNEGSKA (reference sequence). Trimming removed 0 bases from V and 3 bases from J; junction bases left unmatched: 8. The CDR3 sequence is 16 residues long. CD4+ T cells that had been cultured provided DNA sequenced with the Oncomine TCR Beta short-read assay. In TCRdb, the PCR reads were re-called with MiXCR into one record per CDR3 protein. The table has about 21,000 distinct CDR3 sequences, around 39% seen once. Note on this clonotype: The antigen is undetermined.

This sequence originates from a human donor who received a COVID-19 vaccine. Sequenced material: CD4+ T cells from blood, cultured in vitro, taken before SARS-CoV-2 vaccination. This chain joins TRBV20-1 and TRBJ1-5; TRBD1 agrees at 7 bases. The CDR3 loop is CSARDSGQANNQPQHF. Here the CDR3 DNA reads TGCAGTGCTAGAGATAGCGGACAGGCAAACAATCAGCCCCAGCATTTT.